Detailed here is one T cell receptor (beta chain). The germline V gene has CDR1 MDHEN and CDR2 SYDVKM. V dropped 3 bases and J dropped 5; count of bases not matched to a gene: 7. This CDR3 has 14 residues. The sample is drawn from a study of blood T cell repertoires in COVID-19. Across the whole study: Sites in the United States, Italy and Spain provided acute and convalescent COVID-19 samples. T cells, B-cell-depleted T cells, or PBMCs provided the cDNA or gDNA that served as material.

In the source study's methods: The authors estimated nucleated cell counts from reference gene primer amplification. Sequencing was performed with immunoSEQ multiplex PCR; in TCRdb, only in-frame clones are kept and a portion is missing. V and J calls and clone size are as listed in that table; D and trimming were resolved from the DNA. The table includes roughly 100,000 clones, roughly 91% detected once. The V gene is TRBV28, the J gene TRBJ2-7; the match to TRBD2 covers 7 bases. The receptor's source is a human donor in a cohort sampled during active COVID-19. The sequenced sample was peripheral blood. CDR3 sequence: CASSFIRRENEQYF. CDR3 sequence (DNA): TGTGCCAGCAGTTTTATCAGGCGGGAGAACGAGCAGTACTTC.